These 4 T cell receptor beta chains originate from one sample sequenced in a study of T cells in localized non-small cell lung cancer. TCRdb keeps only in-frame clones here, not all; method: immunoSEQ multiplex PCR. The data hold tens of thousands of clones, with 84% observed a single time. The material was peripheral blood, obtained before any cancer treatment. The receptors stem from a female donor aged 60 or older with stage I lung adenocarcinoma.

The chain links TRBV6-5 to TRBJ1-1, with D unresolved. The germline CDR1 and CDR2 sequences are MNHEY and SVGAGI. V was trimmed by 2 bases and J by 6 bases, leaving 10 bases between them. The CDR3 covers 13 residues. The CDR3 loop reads CASSYKGSPEAFF. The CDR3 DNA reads TGTGCCAGCAGTTACAAAGGGAGCCCTGAAGCTTTCTTT.

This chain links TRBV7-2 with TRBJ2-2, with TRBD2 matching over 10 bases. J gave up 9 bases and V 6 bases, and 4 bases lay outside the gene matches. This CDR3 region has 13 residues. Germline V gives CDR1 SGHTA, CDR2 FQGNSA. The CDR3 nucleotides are TGTGCCAGCAGATCTAGCGGGGGCAGGGAGCTGTTTTTT. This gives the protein CASRSSGGRELFF.

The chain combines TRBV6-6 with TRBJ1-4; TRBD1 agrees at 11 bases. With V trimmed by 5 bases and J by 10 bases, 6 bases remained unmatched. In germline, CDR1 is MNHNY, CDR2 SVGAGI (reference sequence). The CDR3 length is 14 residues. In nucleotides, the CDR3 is TGTGCCAGCAGTCAGCCGGGACAGGGGGGAAAACTGTTTTTT. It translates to CASSQPGQGGKLFF.

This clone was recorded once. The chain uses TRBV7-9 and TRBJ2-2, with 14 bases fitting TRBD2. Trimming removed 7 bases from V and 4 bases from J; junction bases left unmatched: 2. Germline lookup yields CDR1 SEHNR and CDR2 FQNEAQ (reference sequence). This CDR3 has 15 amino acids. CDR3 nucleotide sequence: TGTGCCAGCACGGGACTAGCGGGAGTCACCGGGGAGCTGTTTTTT. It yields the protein CASTGLAGVTGELFF. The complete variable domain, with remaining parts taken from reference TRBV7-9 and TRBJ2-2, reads DTGVSQNPRHKITKRGQNVTFRCDPISEHNRLYWYRQTLGQGPEFLTYFQNEAQLEKSRLLSDRFSAERPKGSFSTLEIQRTEQGDSAMYLCASTGLAGVTGELFFGEGSRLTVL.